This TCR beta chain was identified in a study of early T cells in non-severe SARS-CoV-2 infection. CDR3 length: 13 amino acids. Germline CDR1 is MNHEY and CDR2 is SVGEGT. Trimming pared 5 bases from V and 2 bases from J, leaving 9 bases between. Broader study findings: Anti-spike CD8 responses were favored by VDJdb matching, which missed private and CD4 specificities.

Individual cDNA molecules were tagged with unique molecular identifiers. TCRdb re-analysed the 5' RACE reads in MiXCR, keeping a single row per CDR3 protein. The sample has under 70,000 distinct CDR3 sequences, around 5.7% seen once. Remarks on this clonotype: Its specificity is unknown.

Sequenced material: whole blood, taken at baseline. This sequence joins TRBV6-2 or TRBV6-3 and TRBJ1-2, with unresolved D. This TCR was sampled from an adult who was a healthcare worker with PCR-confirmed SARS-CoV-2 infection or an uninfected control (not recorded which). The CDR3 is CASSLVGNYGYTF. CDR3 coding DNA: TGTGCCAGCAGTCTTGTAGGAAACTATGGCTACACCTTC.